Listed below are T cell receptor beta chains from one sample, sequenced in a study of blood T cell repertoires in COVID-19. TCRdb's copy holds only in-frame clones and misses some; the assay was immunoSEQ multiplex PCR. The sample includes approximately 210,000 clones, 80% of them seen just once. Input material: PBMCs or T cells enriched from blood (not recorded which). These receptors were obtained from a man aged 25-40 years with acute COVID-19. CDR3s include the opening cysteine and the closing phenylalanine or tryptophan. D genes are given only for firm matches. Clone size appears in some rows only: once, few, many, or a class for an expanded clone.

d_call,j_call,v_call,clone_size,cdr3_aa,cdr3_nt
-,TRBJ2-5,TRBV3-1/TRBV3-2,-,CASSQELRAQETQYF,TGTGCCAGCAGCCAAGAGCTGAGGGCCCAAGAGACCCAGTACTTC
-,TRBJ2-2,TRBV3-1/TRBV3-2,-,CASSLAAGGELFF,TGTGCCAGCAGCCTAGCGGCGGGCGGGGAGCTGTTTTTT
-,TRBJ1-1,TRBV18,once,CASSRDTLIGAFF,TGTGCCAGCTCACGGGACACACTGATCGGAGCTTTCTTT
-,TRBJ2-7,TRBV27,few,CASSSWRRNSYEQYF,TGTGCCAGCAGTTCATGGAGGCGGAACTCCTACGAGCAGTACTTC
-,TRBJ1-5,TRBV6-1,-,CASSDIRGVEPQHF,TGTGCCAGCAGTGATATAAGAGGAGTTGAGCCCCAGCATTTT
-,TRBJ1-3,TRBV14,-,CASSHWDFSGNTIYF,TGTGCCAGCAGCCACTGGGACTTTTCTGGAAACACCATATATTTT
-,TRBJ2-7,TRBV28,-,CASSLTAVAQRGQYF,TGTGCCAGCAGTTTAACGGCAGTGGCCCAAAGGGGGCAGTACTTC
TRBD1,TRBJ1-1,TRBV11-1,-,CASRPSGGKYTEAFF,TGTGCCAGCAGACCTTCAGGGGGCAAGTACACTGAAGCTTTCTTT
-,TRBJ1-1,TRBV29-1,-,CSVSILKNTEAFF,TGCAGCGTGAGTATACTCAAGAACACTGAAGCTTTCTTT
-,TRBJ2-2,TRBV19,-,CATRRLGAGELFF,TGTGCCACCCGACGTTTGGGCGCCGGGGAGCTGTTTTTT
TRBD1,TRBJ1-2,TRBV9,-,CASSGDSYYGYTF,TGTGCCAGCAGCGGGGACAGCTACTATGGCTACACCTTC
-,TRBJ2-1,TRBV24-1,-,CATSDAGYNEQFF,TGTGCCACCAGTGATGCAGGATACAATGAGCAGTTCTTC
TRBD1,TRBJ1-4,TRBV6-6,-,CASRETGGTNEKLFF,TGTGCCAGCAGGGAAACAGGGGGCACAAATGAAAAACTGTTTTTT
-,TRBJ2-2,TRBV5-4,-,CASSFQGLGGELFF,TGTGCCAGCAGCTTTCAGGGTTTAGGCGGGGAGCTGTTTTTT
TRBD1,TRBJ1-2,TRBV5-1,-,CASSLASDRALAGYTF,TGCGCCAGCAGCTTGGCCTCGGACAGGGCCTTGGCAGGCTACACCTTC
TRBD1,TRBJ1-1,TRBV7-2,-,CASSLIRTGRSTEAFF,TGTGCCAGCAGCCTGATACGGACAGGGCGTAGCACTGAAGCTTTCTTT
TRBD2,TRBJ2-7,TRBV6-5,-,CASSSSRGFSEQYF,TGTGCCAGCAGTTCCTCGCGGGGGTTCAGCGAGCAGTACTTC
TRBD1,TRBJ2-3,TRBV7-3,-,CASSLRGTGPDTQYF,TGTGCCAGCAGCTTAAGGGGGACAGGGCCAGATACGCAGTATTTT
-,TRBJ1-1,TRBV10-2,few,CASSDNGQTTAAFF,TGCGCCAGCAGTGATAACGGACAGACAACGGCCGCTTTCTTT
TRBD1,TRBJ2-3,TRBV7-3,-,CASSLTGGATDTQYF,TGTGCCAGCAGCTTAACAGGGGGCGCCACAGATACGCAGTATTTT
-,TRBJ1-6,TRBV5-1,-,CASSRNAGNSSPLHF,TGCGCCAGCAGCCGAAACGCAGGGAATAGTTCACCCCTCCACTTT
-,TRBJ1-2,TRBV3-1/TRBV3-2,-,CASSGDFPGGYTF,TGTGCCAGCAGCGGGGACTTCCCCGGTGGCTACACCTTC
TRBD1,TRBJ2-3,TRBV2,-,CASSEDRSEGDTQYF,TGTGCCAGCAGTGAGGACAGGTCAGAGGGAGATACGCAGTATTTT
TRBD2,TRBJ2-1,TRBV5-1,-,CASRTGLGWYEQFF,TGCGCCAGCAGAACGGGACTAGGATGGTATGAGCAGTTCTTC
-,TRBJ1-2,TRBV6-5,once,CASHERGAAYGYTF,TGTGCCAGCCATGAACGGGGGGCGGCCTATGGCTACACCTTC
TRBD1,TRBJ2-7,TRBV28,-,CASSPRDRGLDEQYF,TGTGCCAGCAGTCCTAGGGACAGGGGGCTGGACGAGCAGTACTTC
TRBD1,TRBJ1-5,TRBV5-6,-,CASSLNRDRGMGRNQPQHF,TGTGCCAGCAGCTTAAACCGGGACAGGGGTATGGGTCGCAATCAGCCCCAGCATTTT
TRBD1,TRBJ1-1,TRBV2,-,CASSPPGRQGLTEAFF,TGTGCCAGCAGCCCTCCGGGTCGACAGGGACTCACTGAAGCTTTCTTT
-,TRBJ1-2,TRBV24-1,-,CATSGPGVYNYGYTF,TGTGCCACCAGTGGTCCAGGGGTTTATAACTATGGCTACACCTTC
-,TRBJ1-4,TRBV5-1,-,CASGTGSNEKLFF,TGCGCCAGCGGAACAGGGTCTAATGAAAAACTGTTTTTT
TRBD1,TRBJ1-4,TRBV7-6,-,CASRGTENEKLFF,TGTGCCAGCAGGGGGACAGAGAATGAAAAACTGTTTTTT
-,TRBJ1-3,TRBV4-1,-,CASSQETGLISGNTIYF,TGCGCCAGCAGCCAAGAGACAGGTTTGATCTCTGGAAACACCATATATTTT
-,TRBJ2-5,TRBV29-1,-,CSVRIMGAQYF,TGCAGCGTTAGGATTATGGGAGCCCAGTACTTC
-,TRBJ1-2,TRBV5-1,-,CASSLAGRGDGYTF,TGCGCCAGCAGCTTGGCGGGCAGGGGTGATGGCTACACCTTC
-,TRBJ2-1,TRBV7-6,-,CASSLPGVTYNEQFF,TGTGCCAGCAGCTTGCCGGGGGTCACCTACAATGAGCAGTTCTTC
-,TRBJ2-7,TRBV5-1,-,CASSLGRSGSYEQYF,TGCGCCAGCAGCTTGGGACGGTCAGGATCCTACGAGCAGTACTTC
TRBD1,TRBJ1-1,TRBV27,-,CASSLLGGLGHTEAFF,TGTGCCAGCAGTTTGCTAGGGGGCTTGGGGCACACTGAAGCTTTCTTT
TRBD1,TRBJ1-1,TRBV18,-,CASSDSGTVTEAFF,TGTGCCAGCTCAGACTCCGGGACAGTGACTGAAGCTTTCTTT
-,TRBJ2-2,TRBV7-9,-,CASSHRTTNTGELFF,TGTGCCAGCAGCCACAGGACGACGAACACCGGGGAGCTGTTTTTT
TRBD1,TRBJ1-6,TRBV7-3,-,CASSLGTGDNSPLHF,TGTGCCAGCAGCTTAGGAACAGGGGATAATTCACCCCTCCACTTT
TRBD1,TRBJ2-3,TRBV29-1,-,CSTRTGAPQGTQYF,TGCAGCACGAGGACAGGGGCCCCGCAGGGTACGCAGTATTTT
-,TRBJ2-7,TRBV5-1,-,CASSEEGPSYEQYF,TGCGCCAGCAGCGAGGAGGGCCCTTCCTACGAGCAGTACTTC
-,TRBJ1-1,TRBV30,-,CAWHGGRTEAFF,TGTGCCTGGCACGGGGGGAGGACTGAAGCTTTCTTT
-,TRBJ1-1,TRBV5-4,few,CASSLDSGGGTEAFF,TGTGCCAGCAGCTTGGATAGCGGGGGGGGCACTGAAGCTTTCTTT
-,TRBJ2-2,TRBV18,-,CASSLRETVTTGELFF,TGTGCCAGCTCACTTCGGGAGACAGTCACCACCGGGGAGCTGTTTTTT
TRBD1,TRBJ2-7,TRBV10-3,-,CAIKTGKSSYEQYF,TGTGCCATCAAGACAGGGAAAAGCTCCTACGAGCAGTACTTC
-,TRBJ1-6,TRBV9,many,CASSVGPGRNSPLHF,TGTGCCAGCAGCGTAGGTCCAGGGCGAAATTCACCCCTCCACTTT
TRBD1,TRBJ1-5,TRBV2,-,CASSSGQYQPQHF,TGTGCCAGCAGCTCGGGACAGTATCAGCCCCAGCATTTT
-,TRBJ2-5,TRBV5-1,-,CASSLGPGETQYF,TGCGCCAGCAGCTTGGGCCCCGGAGAGACCCAGTACTTC
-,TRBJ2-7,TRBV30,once,CAWKNRDYEQYF,TGTGCCTGGAAGAACAGAGACTACGAGCAGTACTTC
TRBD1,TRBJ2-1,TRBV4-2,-,CASSRTDRGQNYNEQFF,TGTGCCAGCAGCCGAACCGACAGGGGGCAGAACTACAATGAGCAGTTCTTC
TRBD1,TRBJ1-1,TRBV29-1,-,CSVEETGTGFGTEAFF,TGCAGCGTTGAAGAAACCGGGACAGGGTTCGGCACTGAAGCTTTCTTT
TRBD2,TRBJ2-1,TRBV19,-,CASSIRREGWNEQFF,TGTGCCAGTAGTATAAGGCGGGAGGGGTGGAATGAGCAGTTCTTC
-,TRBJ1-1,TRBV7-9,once,CASSRKGGFTEAFF,TGTGCCAGCAGCAGAAAGGGGGGGTTCACTGAAGCTTTCTTT
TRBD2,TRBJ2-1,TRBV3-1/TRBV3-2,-,CASSPSGGGYNEQFF,TGTGCCAGCAGCCCTAGCGGGGGGGGCTACAATGAGCAGTTCTTC